Following are 27 T cell receptor beta chains from one sample sequenced in a study of blood T cell repertoires in COVID-19. Only in-frame clones appear in the TCRdb table, and some are missing; sequencing was by immunoSEQ multiplex PCR. The data hold 250,000 to 300,000 clones, with 75% to 85% observed a single time. Sequencing was carried out using peripheral blood. Source of these receptors: a man aged 45 to 65 with active or convalescent COVID-19.

This clone was seen a handful of times. V is TRBV3-1 (or the pseudogene TRBV3-2) and J is TRBJ1-2; D is unresolved. V shed 0 bases and J shed 6 bases, with 11 bases lying between them. This CDR3 region has 14 residues. CDR1 is LGHDT and CDR2 is YNNKEL in the germline V gene (reference sequence). For the CDR3, the DNA is TGTGCCAGCAGCCAAGATGTGGAGACTAATGGCTACACCTTC. This sequence encodes CASSQDVETNGYTF.

This clone was seen a few times. The genes are TRBV30 and TRBJ1-2; no clear D gene. V dropped 0 bases and J dropped 4 bases, with 6 bases sitting between them. Germline V gene sequence: CDR1 GTSNPN, CDR2 SVGIG (reference sequence). CDR3 size: 12 residues. This chain's CDR3 is CAWSVGGYGYTF. Written as DNA, the CDR3 is TGTGCCTGGAGTGTTGGAGGCTATGGCTACACCTTC.

The chain joins TRBV2 to TRBJ1-1, with no clear D. Germline lookup yields CDR1 SNHLY and CDR2 FYNNEI. The CDR3 runs to 13 residues. The germline V and J ends were trimmed by 6 bases and 0 bases, with 8 bases remaining between them. CDR3 sequence: CASSRLLNTEAFF. CDR3 bases: TGTGCCAGCAGCAGACTGTTGAACACTGAAGCTTTCTTT.

The chain recombines TRBV28 with TRBJ1-1; 7 bases align to TRBD1. The CDR3 has 15 residues. Germline loops: CDR1 MDHEN, CDR2 SYDVKM. J lost 6 bases, V lost 5 bases, and 12 bases had no gene match. CDR3 residues: CASSPPRTGLPEAFF. In nucleotides, the CDR3 is TGTGCCAGCAGTCCCCCCCGGACAGGTCTGCCTGAAGCTTTCTTT. Full variable domain (missing parts from reference TRBV28 and TRBJ1-1): DVKVTQSSRYLVKRTGEKVFLECVQDMDHENMFWYRQDPGLGLRLIYFSYDVKMKEKGDIPEGYSVSREKKERFSLILESASTNQTSMYLCASSPPRTGLPEAFFGQGTRLTVV.

Regarding this clone: In the same sample, other DNA sequences code for this CDR3. This rearrangement joins TRBV19 to TRBJ1-2; 8 nucleotides align to TRBD1. The CDR3 runs 14 residues. V shed 3 bases and J 4 bases; nucleotides not matched to a gene: 4. CDR1 and CDR2 (germline): LNHDA, SQIVND (reference sequence). The CDR3 bases are TGTGCCAGTAGTATCGACAGGGGTGCCTATGGCTACACCTTC. Residues: CASSIDRGAYGYTF.

The chain recombines TRBV5-1 with TRBJ2-1; 12 bases align to TRBD2. Germline V CDR1 and CDR2: SGHRS, YFSETQ. The junction had 12 bases not matched to a gene; V was cut back by 4 bases and J by 10 bases. The CDR3 contains 16 residues. CDR3 amino acids: CASSPWLAGGPGEQFF. CDR3 in DNA: TGCGCCAGCAGCCCCTGGCTAGCGGGAGGGCCAGGGGAGCAGTTCTTC.

The chain links TRBV7-9 to TRBJ2-3; TRBD1 is a possible D gene (6 bases). V was trimmed by 5 bases and J by 5 bases, leaving 14 bases between them. The CDR3 is 14 residues long. Germline CDR1 reads SEHNR; CDR2 reads FQNEAQ (reference sequence). CDR3 loop: CASSKNRDRDTQYF. The CDR3 DNA reads TGTGCCAGCAGCAAAAACAGGGATAGAGATACGCAGTATTTT.

This chain uses TRBV6-6 with TRBJ1-2; D possibly corresponds to TRBD1 (5 bases). Germline CDR1 and CDR2: MNHNY and SVGAGI (reference sequence). The germline V and J ends were trimmed by 2 bases and 4 bases, with 14 bases remaining between them. The length of the CDR3 is 15 residues. The chain's CDR3 is CASSYGGGSRYGYTF. The CDR3 DNA follows: TGTGCCAGCAGTTACGGGGGGGGATCCCGCTATGGCTACACCTTC.

The rearrangement joins TRBV6-6 to TRBJ2-5; D is unresolved. Germline V gene sequence: CDR1 MNHNY, CDR2 SVGAGI (reference sequence). CDR3 size: 11 residues. V was cut by 4 bases and J by 4 bases, with 4 bases left in between. CDR3 in amino acids: CASSLRETQYF. For the CDR3, the DNA is TGTGCCAGCAGTTTGAGAGAGACCCAGTACTTC.

The table lists this clone with a few counts. The chain uses TRBV7-2 and TRBJ2-5; D is possibly TRBD2 (6 bases). V lost 3 bases, J lost 8 bases, and 19 bases lay in between. The CDR3 has 15 residues. Germline V gene lookup returns CDR1 SGHTA and CDR2 FQGNSA. This chain's CDR3 is CASSLNPGTHGTQYF. The CDR3 region has the DNA TGTGCCAGCAGCTTGAACCCCGGGACTCACGGCACCCAGTACTTC.

This clone was counted once. The J gene is TRBJ1-2, the V gene TRBV10-2; weak D call: TRBD1 (6 bases). CDR1 is WSHSY, CDR2 SAAADI, per germline. CDR3 size: 13 residues. V lost 8 bases and J 2 bases, leaving 12 bases between the germline ends. The CDR3 here is CASHGTFNYGYTF. The CDR3 DNA follows: TGCGCCAGCCACGGGACATTCAACTATGGCTACACCTTC.

The genes are TRBV6-4 and TRBJ2-2; D call uncertain. Germline V gene lookup returns CDR1 MRHNA and CDR2 SNTAGT. V lost 5 bases and J 7 bases, leaving 11 bases between the germline ends. The CDR3 covers 13 residues. DNA for the CDR3: TGTGCCAGCAGTCTTCGGTCTGACGGGGAGCTGTTTTTT. Its translation is CASSLRSDGELFF.

The chain employs TRBV7-2 and TRBJ1-1; no clear D gene. The CDR3 extends over 15 amino acids. The V end was cut by 3 bases, the J end by 0 bases, with 11 bases between. Per germline, CDR1 SGHTA and CDR2 FQGNSA. The CDR3 bases are TGTGCCAGCAGCTTTCTCGGAGTTATGAACACTGAAGCTTTCTTT. Protein product: CASSFLGVMNTEAFF.

The gene calls are TRBV9 and TRBJ1-2, with 9 bases that match TRBD1. This CDR3 is 15 amino acids long. Trimming took 0 bases from V and 5 from J; bases not matched to a gene: 5. Germline-derived CDR1 and CDR2 are SGDLS and YYNGEE. In DNA, the CDR3 is TGTGCCAGCAGCGTAGGACAGGGGGTCGGGTATGGCTACACCTTC. Its protein product is CASSVGQGVGYGYTF. The variable domain in full, with the rest retrieved from reference TRBV9 and TRBJ1-2, is DSGVTQTPKHLITATGQRVTLRCSPRSGDLSVYWYQQSLDQGLQFLIQYYNGEERAKGNILERFSAQQFPDLHSELNLSSLELGDSALYFCASSVGQGVGYGYTFGSGTRLTVV.

The gene calls are TRBV7-3 and TRBJ2-5; no definite D call. Germline V gives CDR1 SGHTA, CDR2 FQGTGA. The CDR3 consists of 17 residues. Deletions cut 1 base from V and 2 bases from J, with 17 bases between. CDR3 in DNA: TGTGCCAGCAGCTTAAGGGCAGCCCACCGTAGGCAAGAGACCCAGTACTTC. This translates into CASSLRAAHRRQETQYF.

This sequence joins TRBV15 and TRBJ2-5, with 7 bases matching TRBD2. The CDR3 contains 14 residues. Germline V CDR1 and CDR2: LNHNV, YYDKDF (reference sequence). The ends lost 1 base at V and 6 bases at J; junction bases unmatched: 5. The CDR3 sequence is CATSRVDGRQTQYF. The CDR3 nucleotides are TGTGCCACCAGCAGAGTCGACGGGAGGCAGACCCAGTACTTC.

This chain joins TRBV7-9 and TRBJ2-6; the D is unclear. V was shortened by 2 bases and J by 0 bases, with 5 bases between the two germline ends. CDR1 and CDR2 (germline): SEHNR, FQNEAQ (reference sequence). This CDR3 comprises 15 residues. CDR3 protein: CASSLFNSGANVLTF. The CDR3 DNA sequence: TGTGCCAGCAGCTTATTTAACTCTGGGGCCAACGTCCTGACTTTC.

This chain joins TRBV5-1 and TRBJ2-7; TRBD2 aligns across 8 bases. Germline V gene sequence: CDR1 SGHRS, CDR2 YFSETQ. V lost 4 bases and J lost 2; bases outside the gene matches: 8. The CDR3 covers 15 residues. Here the CDR3 reads CASSGSGLGAYEQYF. In nucleotides, the CDR3 is TGCGCCAGCAGCGGTTCGGGACTAGGTGCCTACGAGCAGTACTTC.

The gene calls are TRBV30 and TRBJ2-7; 7 bases match TRBD2. The CDR3 length is 14 residues. From germline, CDR1 is GTSNPN and CDR2 SVGIG (reference sequence). The V segment lost 0 bases and the J segment 2 bases; nucleotides outside the gene matches: 4. The CDR3 here is CAWSVMAGAYEQYF. CDR3 coding DNA: TGTGCCTGGAGTGTTATGGCGGGGGCCTACGAGCAGTACTTC.

The CDR3 region is CASSPQYGRGTDTQYF. DNA of the CDR3: TGTGCCAGCTCACCACAGTACGGGAGAGGCACAGATACGCAGTATTTT. V is TRBV18 and J is TRBJ2-3; tentatively, D is TRBD2 (6 bases). The length of the CDR3 is 16 residues. Germline CDR1 is KGHSH and CDR2 is LQKENI. The ends were cut back, 1 base at V and 1 base at J, with 12 bases in the middle.

The rearrangement joins TRBV29-1 to TRBJ2-7, with a tentative D call TRBD2 (5 bases). The CDR3 runs to 13 residues. CDR1 is SQVTM and CDR2 is ANQGSEA in the germline V gene. V was clipped by 7 bases and J by 2 bases, with 15 bases between them. CDR3 in DNA: TGCAGCGCCGAGGACTCCACCACCTACGAGCAGTACTTC. Protein sequence: CSAEDSTTYEQYF.

The gene calls are TRBV7-2 and TRBJ1-4; TRBD1 is a possible D gene (5 bases). The CDR3 is 14 amino acids. The germline gives CDR1 SGHTA, CDR2 FQGNSA. V was pared by 1 base and J by 8 bases, with 11 bases between. CDR3 in DNA: TGTGCCAGCAGCTTAGAACAGGTCAACGAAAAACTGTTTTTT. Amino acids: CASSLEQVNEKLFF.

V gene TRBV2 combines with J gene TRBJ1-5, with D uncertain. With 7 bases removed from V and 1 base from J, the gap between germline ends came to 11 bases. Germline V gene lookup returns CDR1 SNHLY and CDR2 FYNNEI. The CDR3 runs 14 residues. The CDR3 DNA is TGTGCCAGCAATGGGCCCCTCAGCAATCAGCCCCAGCATTTT. Translating gives CASNGPLSNQPQHF.

The V call is TRBV2, the J call TRBJ1-1; tentative D call: TRBD1 (6 bases). The CDR3 has 16 residues. V was clipped by 2 bases and J by 0 bases, with 13 bases between them. Per germline, CDR1 SNHLY and CDR2 FYNNEI. The CDR3 nucleotides read TGTGCCAGCAGTGAAAGGGCGCAGGGGTTGAACACTGAAGCTTTCTTT. Translating gives CASSERAQGLNTEAFF.

The V gene is TRBV2, the J gene TRBJ1-5; TRBD1 agrees at 9 bases. V was clipped by 4 bases and J by 7 bases; unmatched bases: 5. The CDR3 extends over 14 amino acids. From germline, CDR1 is SNHLY and CDR2 FYNNEI. The chain's CDR3 is CASSVQGAWQPQHF. CDR3 nucleotides: TGTGCCAGCAGTGTACAGGGGGCATGGCAGCCCCAGCATTTT.

This chain uses TRBV7-3 with TRBJ2-1, with D unclear. Germline CDR1 SGHTA, CDR2 FQGTGA. This CDR3 region has 15 residues. Trimming took 5 bases from V and 4 from J, leaving 15 bases between them. This CDR3 reads CASSPGGALYNEQFF. In DNA, the CDR3 is TGTGCCAGCAGCCCCGGCGGAGCCCTGTACAATGAGCAGTTCTTC.

As concerns this clone: Other nucleotide sequences in the sample specify the same CDR3. The chain is built from TRBV18 and TRBJ2-5; a weak D match, TRBD2 (6 bases). Germline loops: CDR1 KGHSH, CDR2 LQKENI. V dropped 2 bases and J dropped 5 bases, with 9 bases sitting between them. This CDR3 is 13 amino acids long. The CDR3 protein is CASSPGGGETQYF. The CDR3, as DNA: TGTGCCAGCTCACCAGGGGGAGGTGAGACCCAGTACTTC.